Each of the 13 T cell receptor beta chains below was sequenced from the same sample in a study of early T cells in non-severe SARS-CoV-2 infection. TCRdb independently ran MiXCR on the 5' RACE reads; one entry per CDR3 protein. The sample consists of approximately 65,000 distinct CDR3 sequences, around 11% of them appearing once. This specimen was whole blood, taken at baseline. These TCRs come from an adult who was a healthcare worker with PCR-confirmed SARS-CoV-2 infection or an uninfected control (not recorded which).

This clonotype was detected a few times. CDR3 in amino acids: CAISAGAGYTF. CDR3 DNA: TGTGCCATCAGTGCCGGGGCAGGCTACACCTTC. The chain is built from TRBV10-3 and TRBJ1-2, with D possibly matching TRBD1 (5 bases). Trimming removed 4 bases from V and 8 bases from J, with 8 bases in between. The CDR3 loop spans 11 amino acids. The germline gives CDR1 ENHRY, CDR2 SYGVKD.

There are a few counts of this clonotype. The V gene is TRBV20-1, the J gene TRBJ2-7; TRBD1 aligns across 7 bases. The CDR3 spans 15 residues. CDR1 and CDR2 (germline): DFQATT, SNEGSKA (reference sequence). V shed 6 bases, J shed 1 base, and the junction held 12 bases outside the gene matches. CDR3 sequence reads: CSAPVRDRASYEQYF. The CDR3 DNA follows: TGCAGTGCCCCCGTTAGGGACAGAGCTTCCTACGAGCAGTACTTC.

This clonotype was observed a handful of times. The chain couples TRBV18 to TRBJ2-7, with TRBD1 matching over 7 bases. The CDR3 is made up of 16 amino acids. Trimming removed 3 bases from V and 1 base from J; junction bases left unmatched: 9. CDR1 is KGHSH, CDR2 LQKENI, per germline. The CDR3 sequence is CASSPLRTGPSYEQYF. CDR3 sequence (DNA): TGTGCCAGCTCACCGCTTCGGACAGGACCTTCCTACGAGCAGTACTTC. Combining the CDR3 with reference TRBV18 and TRBJ2-7 gives the whole variable domain NAGVMQNPRHLVRRRGQEARLRCSPMKGHSHVYWYRQLPEEGLKFMVYLQKENIIDESGMPKERFSAEFPKEGPSILRIQQVVRGDSAAYFCASSPLRTGPSYEQYFGPGTRLTVT.

This clonotype was observed many times. V usage is TRBV18 and J usage is TRBJ1-1; D uncertain. Between the trimmed V and J ends, which lost 3 bases and 0 bases, there was a span of 8 bases. Germline CDR1 is KGHSH and CDR2 is LQKENI. There are 14 residues in the CDR3. CDR3 DNA sequence: TGTGCCAGCTCACCCGGACTGGTGAACACTGAAGCTTTCTTT. The encoded protein is CASSPGLVNTEAFF. Complete variable domain (other parts from reference TRBV18 and TRBJ1-1): NAGVMQNPRHLVRRRGQEARLRCSPMKGHSHVYWYRQLPEEGLKFMVYLQKENIIDESGMPKERFSAEFPKEGPSILRIQQVVRGDSAAYFCASSPGLVNTEAFFGQGTRLTVV.

This clonotype has only a few counts. J is TRBJ2-7 and V is TRBV30; D could derive from TRBD1 or TRBD2 (6 bases each). Looked up from germline, CDR1 is GTSNPN and CDR2 is SVGIG (reference sequence). V shed 1 base and J shed 4 bases, with 17 bases lying between them. This CDR3 region has 15 residues. The CDR3 reads CAWSEGGAGTYEQYF. In nucleotides, the CDR3 is TGTGCCTGGAGTGAGGGGGGCGCAGGGACTTACGAGCAGTACTTC.

The rearrangement links TRBV10-2 to TRBJ2-5, with 13 nucleotides matching TRBD2. Trimming cost V 3 bases and J 6 bases; bases outside gene matches: 10. The CDR3 consists of 17 residues. Germline values: CDR1 WSHSY, CDR2 SAAADI. The CDR3 here is CASSDPGLAGAHKTQYF. In DNA form, the CDR3 reads TGCGCCAGCAGTGACCCCGGACTAGCGGGGGCCCACAAGACCCAGTACTTC.

This clonotype was counted between two and nine times. This chain joins TRBV7-8 and TRBJ1-1, with a tentative D call TRBD1 (5 bases). Germline V CDR1 and CDR2: SGHVS, FQNEAQ. This CDR3 has 14 amino acids. Deletions cut 3 bases from V and 5 bases from J, with 13 bases between. DNA for the CDR3: TGTGCCAGCAGCTTCAGGGAGGTTAGGACTGAAGCTTTCTTT. Amino acid sequence: CASSFREVRTEAFF.

V and J are TRBV20-1 and TRBJ2-5; D may be TRBD2 (6 bases). V lost 1 base and J 2 bases, leaving 8 bases between the germline ends. Germline-derived CDR1 and CDR2 are DFQATT and SNEGSKA (reference sequence). This CDR3 spans 13 amino acids. This CDR3 reads CSARVGGQETQYF. In DNA form, the CDR3 reads TGCAGTGCTAGAGTTGGAGGGCAAGAGACCCAGTACTTC.

This sequence joins TRBV7-2 and TRBJ1-2; D is uncertain. V shed 0 bases and J shed 2 bases, with 10 bases lying between them. The V gene's germline CDR1 is SGHTA and CDR2 FQGNSA. This CDR3 spans 15 amino acids. The DNA for the CDR3 is TGTGCCAGCAGCTTAGCGGTTAGAGGGAACTATGGCTACACCTTC. Its translation is CASSLAVRGNYGYTF.

This clonotype has only one observation. The chain joins TRBV4-1 to TRBJ2-1; D unresolved. Germline assignment: CDR1 MGHRA and CDR2 YSYEKL. Trimming shortened V by 0 bases and J by 2 bases, and 11 bases separated the two germline ends. The CDR3 is made up of 16 amino acids. This CDR3 is CASSQDFTVTYNEQFF. CDR3 nucleotide sequence: TGCGCCAGCAGCCAAGATTTCACAGTTACCTACAATGAGCAGTTCTTC.

This clonotype was seen many times. The rearrangement uses TRBV20-1 and TRBJ2-4, with TRBD2 matching over 10 bases. CDR3 size: 11 residues. The germline CDR1 and CDR2 sequences are DFQATT and SNEGSKA (reference sequence). J gave up 16 bases and V 6 bases, and 9 bases lay outside the gene matches. The CDR3 loop is CSATAGTSDYF. The CDR3 nucleotides read TGCAGTGCCACGGCCGGGACTAGCGATTACTTC.

The CDR3 DNA reads as TGTGCCAGCAGCCCGGGACACCAAACCACCGGGGAGCTGTTTTTT. This gives the protein CASSPGHQTTGELFF. The rearrangement uses TRBV9 and TRBJ2-2, with a tentative D call TRBD1 (6 bases). The CDR3 sequence is 15 residues long. Trimming cost V 4 bases and J 4 bases, with 14 bases left between them. The germline gives CDR1 SGDLS, CDR2 YYNGEE.

There are a few counts of this clonotype. This chain connects TRBV10-2 to TRBJ2-1; TRBD2 agrees at 8 bases. The CDR3 runs 17 residues. The V and J ends lost 4 bases and 0 bases, in that order; junction bases with no gene match: 8. Germline CDR1 is WSHSY and CDR2 is SAAADI. The CDR3 DNA follows: TGCGCCAGCAGTGGAACTAGCGGACCCATCTCCTACAATGAGCAGTTCTTC. Translating gives CASSGTSGPISYNEQFF.